This is a list of T cell receptor beta chains from one sample in a study of T cell responses to AZD1222 COVID-19 vaccine. Measured with immunoSEQ multiplex PCR; TCRdb has only the in-frame clones, and not every one. The table shows 90,000 to 150,000 clones, with around 90% occurring only once. This sample comprised peripheral blood, obtained 28 days after the second AZD1222 dose. The receptors here all came from an adult who received the AZD1222 COVID-19 vaccine. CDR3s leave out the opening cysteine and the closing phenylalanine or tryptophan. Fields, in order: J gene, D gene, V gene, CDR3 protein. A D gene is named only where the DNA matches it firmly.

TRBJ2-2,.,TRBV11-2,ASSPPVAKNTGELF
TRBJ2-7,TRBD1,TRBV3-1/TRBV3-2,ASSQRDRGSYEQY
TRBJ2-5,.,TRBV9,ASSPRPQVWETQY
TRBJ2-4,TRBD2,TRBV3-1/TRBV3-2,ASSHGLAGGPGVRAKNIQY
TRBJ1-5,.,TRBV19,ASSIFAGDSNQPQH
TRBJ1-1,.,TRBV4-3,ASTSIAGGTEAF
TRBJ1-3,.,TRBV2,ASSELYRGNTIY
TRBJ1-5,TRBD1,TRBV19,ASSIGTGSQPQH
TRBJ1-5,.,TRBV7-2,ASSLVVAGLQPQH
TRBJ1-1,TRBD1,TRBV5-1,ASSLDTGVNTEAF
TRBJ1-6,.,TRBV3-1/TRBV3-2,ASSQGLDSALGPLH
TRBJ1-1,TRBD1,TRBV10-3,AISGTGGLNTEAF
TRBJ1-1,TRBD1,TRBV7-2,ASSTGVHGTEAF
TRBJ1-3,.,TRBV2,ASGLGAGNTIY
TRBJ2-7,.,TRBV28,ASNLGSSYEQY
TRBJ1-6,.,TRBV14,ASSQDRGVANSPLH
TRBJ1-1,TRBD1,TRBV6-5,AGGRDRADTEAF
TRBJ1-2,.,TRBV5-1,ASSLEGNLGGYT
TRBJ1-2,.,TRBV28,ASVSLGGYT
TRBJ2-7,.,TRBV19,ASIRRRAPFREQY
TRBJ2-5,.,TRBV6-2/TRBV6-3,ASSYTAETQY
TRBJ2-7,TRBD1,TRBV9,ASSQRTGGDEQY
TRBJ1-4,.,TRBV5-1,ASSSTTGENEKLF
TRBJ1-2,TRBD1,TRBV19,ASSTGTGTGYT
TRBJ1-2,.,TRBV4-3,ASSQEWGTNYGYT
TRBJ1-4,.,TRBV2,ASSALFEKLF
TRBJ2-5,TRBD1,TRBV6-1,ASSEGTGGLSQY
TRBJ1-2,.,TRBV19,ASIPRVSDYGYT
TRBJ2-5,.,TRBV24-1,ATSELTGRQETQY
TRBJ1-1,.,TRBV12-3/TRBV12-4,AGQGTMSTEAF
TRBJ2-7,TRBD1,TRBV5-1,ASSLNPGQGNEQY
TRBJ1-1,.,TRBV29-1,SVLGEGMNTEAF
TRBJ1-1,.,TRBV10-3,AIRPSTGNTEAF
TRBJ1-1,.,TRBV9,ASSVDTRNTEAF
TRBJ1-1,TRBD1,TRBV6-5,ASERQGVSTEAF
TRBJ1-3,TRBD1,TRBV5-1,ASSLGQGAAGNTIY
TRBJ1-5,.,TRBV19,ASSRGINQPQH
TRBJ2-1,.,TRBV5-6,ASSLVGGAHNEQF
TRBJ1-1,TRBD1,TRBV19,ASSISRTGPEAF
TRBJ1-5,.,TRBV7-9,ASSPGGGNQPQH
TRBJ1-1,.,TRBV14,ASKNYEAKEAF
TRBJ2-5,.,TRBV18,ASSAQRERTKRETQY
TRBJ1-1,TRBD1,TRBV27,ASSLFPPLTGTTEAF
TRBJ1-1,.,TRBV24-1,ATQGRANTEAF
TRBJ1-1,.,TRBV6-2/TRBV6-3,ASSYSRGGTEAF
TRBJ2-2,TRBD1,TRBV3-1/TRBV3-2,ASSQWRDRDTGELF
TRBJ2-1,.,TRBV6-5,ASSLRVNNEQF
TRBJ1-6,.,TRBV4-1,ASSPLRGSYNSPLH
TRBJ2-7,TRBD2,TRBV28,ASSFTSGGVIEQY
TRBJ2-1,TRBD1,TRBV14,ASSRPGQGYNEQF
TRBJ1-2,.,TRBV3-1/TRBV3-2,ASRGAGTPSFYGYT
TRBJ2-5,TRBD2,TRBV9,ASSAGASGVQETQY
TRBJ2-7,TRBD1,TRBV7-2,ASSSRPGTGNEQY
TRBJ2-5,.,TRBV7-2,ASSLDGARQETQY
TRBJ1-2,.,TRBV29-1,SVVVIQTGLKYGYT
TRBJ2-7,TRBD1,TRBV10-2,ASSEIGTAYEQY
TRBJ1-2,.,TRBV20-1,SARRSYGYT
TRBJ2-2,.,TRBV11-2,ASSLTGPRVTGELF
TRBJ1-1,TRBD1,TRBV19,ASSQTGVTEAF